The T cell receptor (beta chain) under discussion was sequenced for a study of T cells after yellow fever vaccination. Study-level background: In the case of low-cell-number fractions, SMART-Seq v4 Ultra Low Input was used for preparation.

This clonotype showed up just a few times. Its target is unknown. Study conclusions and caveats: Within FACS-sorted repertoires, abundant clonotypes contaminating from the bulk population could be present. Booster sampling recovered most clones from primary vaccination (96% CD4, just over 85% CD8).

The ends were cut back, 2 bases at V and 7 bases at J, with 11 bases in the middle. Germline V gene data show CDR1 as MNHEY and CDR2 as SVGAGI. This CDR3 contains 14 residues. TCRdb fed the 5' RACE reads into MiXCR, producing one record per CDR3 protein. Here the sample spans about 400,000 distinct CDR3 sequences, under 14% being singletons. V gene TRBV6-5 combines with J gene TRBJ1-4, with D perhaps matching TRBD1 (6 bases). The material was PBMCs, obtained on the day of the first yellow fever vaccination. The receptor's source is a man aged 18 to 29 who received the YFV17D yellow fever vaccine. In DNA, the CDR3 is TGTGCCAGCAGTTACGGGGGGGCAAGTGAAAAACTGTTTTTT. This sequence encodes CASSYGGASEKLFF.